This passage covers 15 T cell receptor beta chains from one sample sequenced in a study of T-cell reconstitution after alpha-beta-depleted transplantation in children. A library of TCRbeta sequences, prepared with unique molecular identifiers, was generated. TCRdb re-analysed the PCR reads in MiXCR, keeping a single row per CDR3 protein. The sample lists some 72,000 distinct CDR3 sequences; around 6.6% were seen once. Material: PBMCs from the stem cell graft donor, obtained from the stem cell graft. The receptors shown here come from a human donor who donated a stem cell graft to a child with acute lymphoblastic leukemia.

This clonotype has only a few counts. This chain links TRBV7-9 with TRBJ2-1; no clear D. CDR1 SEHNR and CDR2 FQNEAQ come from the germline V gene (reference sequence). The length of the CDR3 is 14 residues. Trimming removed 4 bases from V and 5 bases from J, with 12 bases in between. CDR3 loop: CASSSAQANNEQFF. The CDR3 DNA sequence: TGTGCCAGCAGCTCAGCTCAGGCAAACAATGAGCAGTTCTTC.

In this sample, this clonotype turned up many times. The CDR3 sequence is CSASPGANTEAFF. As DNA, the CDR3 is TGCAGTGCTAGCCCCGGGGCGAACACTGAAGCTTTCTTT. The V gene is TRBV20-1, the J gene TRBJ1-1; perhaps TRBD1 as D (5 bases). Germline lookup yields CDR1 DFQATT and CDR2 SNEGSKA (reference sequence). The CDR3 sequence is 13 residues long. Trimming took off 3 bases at V and 1 base at J, with 9 bases between the two ends.

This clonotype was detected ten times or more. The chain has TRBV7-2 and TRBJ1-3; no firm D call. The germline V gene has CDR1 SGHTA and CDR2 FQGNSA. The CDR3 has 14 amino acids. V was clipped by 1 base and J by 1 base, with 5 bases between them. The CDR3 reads CASSLDPSGNTIYF. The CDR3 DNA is TGTGCCAGCAGCTTAGATCCTTCTGGAAACACCATATATTTT.

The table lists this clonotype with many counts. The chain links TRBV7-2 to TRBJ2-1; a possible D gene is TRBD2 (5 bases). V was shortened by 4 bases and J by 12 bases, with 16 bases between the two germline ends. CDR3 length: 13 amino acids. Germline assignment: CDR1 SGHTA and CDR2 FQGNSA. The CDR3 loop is CASSSGLTGGQFF. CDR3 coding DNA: TGTGCCAGCAGCTCTGGACTGACCGGTGGGCAGTTCTTC.

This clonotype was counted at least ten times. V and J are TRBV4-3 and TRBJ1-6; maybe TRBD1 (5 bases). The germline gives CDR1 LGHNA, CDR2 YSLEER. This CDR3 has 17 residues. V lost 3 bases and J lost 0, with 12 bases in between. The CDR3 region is CASSQSGESSYNSPLHF. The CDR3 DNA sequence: TGCGCCAGCAGCCAGTCGGGGGAGAGCTCCTATAATTCACCCCTCCACTTT.

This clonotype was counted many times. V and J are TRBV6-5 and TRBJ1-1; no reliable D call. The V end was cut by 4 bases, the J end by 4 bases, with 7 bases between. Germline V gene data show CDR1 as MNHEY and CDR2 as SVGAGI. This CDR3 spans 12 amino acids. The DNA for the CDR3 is TGTGCCAGCAGTTCCGTGGGCACTGAAGCTTTCTTT. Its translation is CASSSVGTEAFF.

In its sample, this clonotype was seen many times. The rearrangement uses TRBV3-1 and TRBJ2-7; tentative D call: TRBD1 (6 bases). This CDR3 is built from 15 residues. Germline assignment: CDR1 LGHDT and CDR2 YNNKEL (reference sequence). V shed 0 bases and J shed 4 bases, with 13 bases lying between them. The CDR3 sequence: CASSQEGGFRYEQYF. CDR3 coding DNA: TGTGCCAGCAGCCAAGAAGGGGGTTTCCGGTACGAGCAGTACTTC.

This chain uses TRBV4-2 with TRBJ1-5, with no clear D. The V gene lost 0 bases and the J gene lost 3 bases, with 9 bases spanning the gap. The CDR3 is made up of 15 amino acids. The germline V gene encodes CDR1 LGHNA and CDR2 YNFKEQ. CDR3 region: CASSQEGSANQPQHF. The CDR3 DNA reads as TGTGCCAGCAGCCAAGAGGGGAGCGCCAATCAGCCCCAGCATTTT.

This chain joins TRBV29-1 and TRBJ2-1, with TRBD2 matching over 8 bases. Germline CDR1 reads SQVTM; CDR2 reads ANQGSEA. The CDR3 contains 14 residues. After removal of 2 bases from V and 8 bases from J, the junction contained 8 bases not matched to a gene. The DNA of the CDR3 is TGCAGCGTTGAAACAGCGGGAGCAGTCGATGAGCAGTTCTTC. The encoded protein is CSVETAGAVDEQFF.

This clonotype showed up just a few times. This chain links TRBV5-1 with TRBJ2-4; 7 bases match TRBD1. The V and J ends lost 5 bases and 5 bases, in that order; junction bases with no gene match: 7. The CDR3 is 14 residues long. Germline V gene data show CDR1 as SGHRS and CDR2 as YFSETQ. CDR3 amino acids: CASSMNRGQNIQYF. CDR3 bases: TGCGCCAGCAGTATGAACAGGGGACAAAACATTCAGTACTTC.

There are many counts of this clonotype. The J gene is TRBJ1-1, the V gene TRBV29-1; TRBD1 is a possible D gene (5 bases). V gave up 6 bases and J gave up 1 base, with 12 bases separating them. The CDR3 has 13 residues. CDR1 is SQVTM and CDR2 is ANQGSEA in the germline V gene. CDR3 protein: CSVAQGRNTEAFF. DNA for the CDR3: TGCAGCGTCGCTCAGGGCAGGAACACTGAAGCTTTCTTT.

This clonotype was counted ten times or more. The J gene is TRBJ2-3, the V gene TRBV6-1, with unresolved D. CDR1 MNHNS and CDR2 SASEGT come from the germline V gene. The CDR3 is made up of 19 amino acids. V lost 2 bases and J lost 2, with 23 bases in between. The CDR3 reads CASSENPGSRTRTTDTQYF. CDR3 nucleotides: TGTGCCAGCAGTGAAAACCCGGGTTCCCGCACCCGCACCACAGATACGCAGTATTTT.

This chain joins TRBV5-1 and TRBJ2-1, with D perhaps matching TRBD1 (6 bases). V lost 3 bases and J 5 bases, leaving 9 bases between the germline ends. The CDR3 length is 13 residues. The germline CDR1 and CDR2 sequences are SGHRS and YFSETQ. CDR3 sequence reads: CASSSGHHNEQFF. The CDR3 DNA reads TGCGCCAGCAGCTCGGGACACCACAATGAGCAGTTCTTC.

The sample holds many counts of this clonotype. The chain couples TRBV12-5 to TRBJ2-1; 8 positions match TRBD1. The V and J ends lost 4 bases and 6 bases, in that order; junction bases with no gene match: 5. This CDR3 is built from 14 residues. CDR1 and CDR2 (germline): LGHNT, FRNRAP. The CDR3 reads CASGSGQGPNEQFF. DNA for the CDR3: TGTGCTAGTGGTTCCGGACAGGGACCCAATGAGCAGTTCTTC.

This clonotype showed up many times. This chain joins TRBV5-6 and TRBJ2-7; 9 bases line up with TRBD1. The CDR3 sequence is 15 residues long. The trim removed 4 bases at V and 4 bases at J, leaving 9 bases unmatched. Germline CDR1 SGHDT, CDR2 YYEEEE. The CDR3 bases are TGTGCCAGCAGCCCCGGACCGGGACAGGGATACGAGCAGTACTTC. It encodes CASSPGPGQGYEQYF.